These T cell receptor beta chains were read from a single sample in a study of identical twins. TCRdb passed the 5' RACE reads through MiXCR, listing each CDR3 protein once. There are 400,000 to 550,000 distinct CDR3 sequences in the sample; 20% to 25% occur only once, and 2.9% lies in the top ten. The sample was also linked to a second study, of T cells expressing NK-cell markers.

Input material: CD4+ T cells sorted from blood. These receptor sequences come from a woman aged 18-29 years in good health. CDR3s include the opening cysteine and the closing phenylalanine or tryptophan. Each record gives: D gene, J gene, V gene, clone size, CDR3 protein, CDR3 DNA. D genes are given only for firm matches. Some rows have no size entry. The others give once, few or many, or a class for an expanded clone.

. | TRBJ1-1 | TRBV12-3/TRBV12-4 | many | CASSVGFNTEAFF | TGTGCCAGCAGTGTTGGGTTTAACACTGAAGCTTTCTTT
. | TRBJ2-5 | TRBV5-1 | many | CASSLVGETQYF | TGCGCCAGCAGCTTGGTCGGGGAGACCCAGTACTTC
. | TRBJ2-2 | TRBV11-3 | . | CASSRGASRTGELFF | TGTGCCAGCTCACGGGGAGCCTCGCGGACCGGGGAGCTGTTTTTT
TRBD2 | TRBJ2-3 | TRBV6-4 | . | CASSASGLAGGFIDTQYF | TGTGCCAGCAGTGCCTCGGGACTAGCGGGGGGCTTTATAGATACGCAGTATTTT
. | TRBJ2-3 | TRBV21-1 | . | CASRTPGSYSTDTQYF | TGTGCCAGCAGGACCCCAGGTAGCTACAGCACAGATACGCAGTATTTT
. | TRBJ1-1 | TRBV12-3/TRBV12-4 | . | CASSSRTAWNTEAFF | TGTGCCAGCAGTTCTAGGACAGCGTGGAACACTGAAGCTTTCTTT
. | TRBJ2-5 | TRBV2 | . | CASSPRDIGETQYF | TGTGCCAGCAGTCCCCGTGACATCGGGGAGACCCAGTACTTC
. | TRBJ2-1 | TRBV29-1 | few | CSVGRFQPPLNEQFF | TGCAGCGTTGGCAGATTTCAGCCCCCCTTGAATGAGCAGTTCTTC
. | TRBJ2-2 | TRBV4-3 | . | CASSRRQPGALTGELFF | TGCGCCAGCAGCCGAAGACAACCAGGGGCTCTTACCGGGGAGCTGTTTTTT
. | TRBJ2-2 | TRBV6-5 | few | CASSFRQKVGELFF | TGTGCCAGCAGTTTTAGACAGAAAGTCGGGGAGCTGTTTTTT
. | TRBJ1-6 | TRBV21-1 | few | CASSNPMRGAHSPLHF | TGTGCCAGCAGCAACCCTATGCGGGGGGCACATTCACCCCTCCACTTT
TRBD2 | TRBJ2-3 | TRBV20-1 | . | CSAKTSGSSDTQYF | TGCAGTGCCAAGACTAGCGGGTCCTCAGATACGCAGTATTTT
. | TRBJ2-7 | TRBV7-9 | . | CASRRDESSYEQYF | TGTGCCAGCAGAAGGGACGAGAGCTCCTACGAGCAGTACTTC
TRBD1 | TRBJ1-2 | TRBV28 | . | CASRLPEGQGIYGYTF | TGTGCCAGCAGGCTCCCCGAGGGACAGGGTATCTATGGCTACACCTTC
. | TRBJ2-5 | TRBV18 | . | CASSPEGRGETQYF | TGTGCCAGCTCACCCGAGGGCAGGGGAGAGACCCAGTACTTC
. | TRBJ2-2 | TRBV9 | . | CASSVGGSYTGELFF | TGTGCCAGCAGCGTAGGGGGATCCTACACCGGGGAGCTGTTTTTT